The 31 T cell receptor beta chains listed next were all sequenced from one sample in a study of somatic mutations in cytotoxic T cells in rheumatoid arthritis. Some clones are missing from TCRdb's copy, which holds only in-frame ones; the method was immunoSEQ multiplex PCR. The sample contains around 11,000 clones, roughly 70% of which appear only once. Specimen: CD8+ T cells sorted from blood. These receptors all stem from an adult with rheumatoid arthritis.

V is TRBV4-1 and J is TRBJ2-7, with TRBD1 identical over 7 bases. The CDR3 consists of 15 residues. Germline V gives CDR1 MGHRA, CDR2 YSYEKL. J was trimmed by 3 bases and V by 3 bases; bases with no gene match: 8. The CDR3 DNA sequence: TGCGCCAGCAGCCAGGACGGGACAGAGAGCTACGAGCAGTACTTC. The encoded protein is CASSQDGTESYEQYF.

The chain uses TRBV7-2 and TRBJ2-2; D gene ambiguous. The germline CDR1 and CDR2 sequences are SGHTA and FQGNSA. V was cut by 1 base and J by 2 bases, with 11 bases left in between. CDR3 length equals 16 residues. CDR3 DNA sequence: TGTGCCAGCAGCTTAGGGTTCAGGAAAAACACCGGGGAGCTGTTTTTT. This sequence encodes CASSLGFRKNTGELFF. Using reference TRBV7-2 and TRBJ2-2 for the parts outside the CDR3, the full variable domain is GAGVSQSPSNKVTEKGKDVELRCDPISGHTALYWYRQSLGQGLEFLIYFQGNSAPDKSGLPSDRFSAERTGGSVSTLTIQRTQQEDSAVYLCASSLGFRKNTGELFFGEGSRLTVL.

This chain connects TRBV2 to TRBJ2-3; no firm D call. The CDR3 has 15 residues. Trimming shortened V by 6 bases and J by 0 bases, and 13 bases separated the two germline ends. Germline CDR1 is SNHLY and CDR2 is FYNNEI. The CDR3 DNA reads as TGTGCCAGCAGCTCCGACGGGCGTAGCACAGATACGCAGTATTTT. As protein: CASSSDGRSTDTQYF.

The J gene is TRBJ1-5, the V gene TRBV6-6; TRBD1 aligns across 7 bases. This CDR3 comprises 14 residues. Per germline, CDR1 MNHNY and CDR2 SVGAGI (reference sequence). V was pared by 4 bases and J by 3 bases, with 3 bases of the junction left unmatched. The CDR3 DNA is TGTGCCAGCAGTTTTACAGGGGTCAATCAGCCCCAGCATTTT. As protein: CASSFTGVNQPQHF.

The rearrangement links TRBV28 to TRBJ1-6; TRBD1 matches 7 bases. CDR1 and CDR2 from the germline V gene are MDHEN and SYDVKM. With 2 bases clipped from V and 7 bases from J, the junction kept 5 bases outside the gene matches. The CDR3 totals 15 residues. The CDR3 here is CASSLVGQTNSPLHF. The CDR3 bases are TGTGCCAGCAGTTTAGTGGGACAGACCAATTCACCCCTCCACTTT.

This chain links TRBV15 with TRBJ1-5; no firm D call. Germline V lookup: CDR1 LNHNV, CDR2 YYDKDF (reference sequence). Trimming removed 0 bases from V and 0 bases from J, with 6 bases in between. The CDR3 length is 15 residues. CDR3: CATSRDAYSNQPQHF. CDR3 nucleotides: TGTGCCACCAGCAGAGACGCATATAGCAATCAGCCCCAGCATTTT.

The rearrangement links TRBV19 to TRBJ2-2, with 10 bases aligning to TRBD1. The CDR3 is made up of 15 amino acids. J gave up 1 base and V 5 bases, and 1 base lay outside the gene matches. CDR1 is LNHDA, CDR2 SQIVND, per germline (reference sequence). As DNA, the CDR3 is TGTGCCAGTAGTTGGACAGGGGGGAACACCGGGGAGCTGTTTTTT. Protein: CASSWTGGNTGELFF.

The genes are TRBV2 and TRBJ1-6, with D possibly TRBD1 on 6 matching bases. The V end was cut by 7 bases, the J end by 10 bases, with 14 bases between. The length of the CDR3 is 13 residues. From germline, CDR1 is SNHLY and CDR2 FYNNEI. CDR3 loop: CASTKGGGSPLHF. The CDR3 bases are TGTGCCAGCACAAAGGGGGGGGGATCACCCCTCCACTTT.

This clone has a handful of counts. V gene TRBV2 combines with J gene TRBJ1-5; unclear D gene. The CDR3 spans 15 residues. V was cut by 7 bases and J by 4 bases, with 17 bases left in between. Germline loops: CDR1 SNHLY, CDR2 FYNNEI. In nucleotides, the CDR3 is TGTGCCAGCACAGCGTTTTCCAGCGGGAATCAGCCCCAGCATTTT. Its protein product is CASTAFSSGNQPQHF.

The rearrangement links TRBV29-1 to TRBJ2-7; 11 positions agree with TRBD2. Germline-derived CDR1 and CDR2 are SQVTM and ANQGSEA. V was pared by 7 bases and J by 2 bases, with 7 bases of the junction left unmatched. The CDR3 extends over 14 amino acids. The CDR3 here is CSAAGTSGTYEQYF. CDR3 nucleotide sequence: TGCAGCGCAGCCGGGACTAGCGGAACCTACGAGCAGTACTTC.

The chain employs TRBV29-1 and TRBJ2-2; 7 bases match TRBD2. Per germline, CDR1 SQVTM and CDR2 ANQGSEA. The junction had 13 bases not matched to a gene; V was cut back by 2 bases and J by 1 base. The CDR3 extends over 18 amino acids. In nucleotides, the CDR3 is TGCAGCGTTGAATCCGGGGTGGTGGCGGGGGAGAACACCGGGGAGCTGTTTTTT. This codes for CSVESGVVAGENTGELFF.

The rearrangement joins TRBV6-6 to TRBJ1-2; D call uncertain. Germline CDR1 MNHNY, CDR2 SVGAGI (reference sequence). Trimming left V 5 bases short and J 7 bases short, with 11 bases between. The CDR3 covers 12 residues. CDR3 in DNA: TGTGCCAGCAGTCCCTCCCTGGGTGGCTACACCTTC. Protein: CASSPSLGGYTF.

The sample holds a few counts of this clone. The V gene is TRBV4-3, the J gene TRBJ2-3; no definite D call. The V end was cut by 1 base, the J end by 2 bases, with 13 bases between. The germline gives CDR1 LGHNA, CDR2 YSLEER. The CDR3 is made up of 16 amino acids. This CDR3 reads CASSQVYREFTDTQYF. CDR3 DNA sequence: TGCGCCAGCAGCCAAGTTTACAGAGAATTCACAGATACGCAGTATTTT.

The chain joins TRBV13 to TRBJ2-7; 9 bases line up with TRBD1. CDR3 length: 15 residues. Unmatched junction bases numbered 1, after V lost 0 bases and J lost 1 base. Germline V gene data show CDR1 as PRHDT and CDR2 as FYEKMQ (reference sequence). The CDR3 coding sequence is TGTGCCAGCAGCTTAGGACAGGGGGCGTCCTACGAGCAGTACTTC. It yields the protein CASSLGQGASYEQYF.

This chain joins TRBV4-1 and TRBJ1-1; a possible D gene is TRBD1 (5 bases). Trimming pared 1 base from V and 1 base from J, leaving 16 bases between. This CDR3 comprises 17 residues. Germline V gene lookup returns CDR1 MGHRA and CDR2 YSYEKL. The CDR3 region is CASSQALEGQGNTEAFF. The CDR3 DNA reads as TGCGCCAGCAGCCAAGCTCTAGAGGGGCAGGGGAACACTGAAGCTTTCTTT.

The chain couples TRBV9 to TRBJ1-6; D is unresolved. The CDR3 sequence is 15 residues long. The V end lost 0 bases, the J end lost 12 bases, and 16 bases lay between the germline ends. CDR1 and CDR2 from the germline V gene are SGDLS and YYNGEE. The DNA for the CDR3 is TGTGCCAGCAGCGTAGCTGGGGTGGGGAGAGGACCCCTCCACTTT. This encodes CASSVAGVGRGPLHF.

The chain joins TRBV2 to TRBJ2-3; TRBD1 agrees at 10 bases. The CDR3 contains 14 residues. The ends lost 9 bases at V and 2 bases at J; junction bases unmatched: 5. Germline V gene lookup returns CDR1 SNHLY and CDR2 FYNNEI. This CDR3 reads CASPGQGFTDTQYF. The CDR3 bases are TGTGCCAGTCCGGGACAGGGGTTCACAGATACGCAGTATTTT.

DNA of the CDR3: TGCGCCAGCAGTCTTGGGGGGAACACTGAAGCTTTCTTT. This codes for CASSLGGNTEAFF. V usage is TRBV4-1 and J usage is TRBJ1-1; D possibly corresponds to TRBD1 (5 bases). The CDR3 totals 13 residues. V was cut by 6 bases and J by 1 base, with 9 bases left in between. Germline V gene data show CDR1 as MGHRA and CDR2 as YSYEKL.

This clone was counted a few times. V and J are TRBV19 and TRBJ1-1, with D unresolved. The CDR3 spans 14 residues. Deletions cut 4 bases from V and 7 bases from J, with 16 bases between. Germline CDR1 LNHDA, CDR2 SQIVND (reference sequence). The CDR3 coding sequence is TGTGCCAGTAGTACAGATTCCTACTTCCGTGAAGCTTTCTTT. Residues: CASSTDSYFREAFF.

The chain employs TRBV5-1 and TRBJ1-1; maybe TRBD1 (5 bases). With 2 bases removed from V and 0 bases from J, the gap between germline ends came to 11 bases. This CDR3 has 15 amino acids. In germline, CDR1 is SGHRS, CDR2 YFSETQ. The CDR3 here is CASSFGQGMNTEAFF. As DNA, the CDR3 is TGCGCCAGCAGCTTTGGCCAGGGTATGAACACTGAAGCTTTCTTT.

The chain joins TRBV28 to TRBJ2-3, with 8 bases aligning to TRBD2. CDR3 length: 16 amino acids. J was trimmed by 7 bases and V by 4 bases; bases with no gene match: 13. The germline V gene has CDR1 MDHEN and CDR2 SYDVKM. CDR3 sequence (DNA): TGTGCCAGCAGTTCCTCCCCGGGACTAGATGCCAATACGCAGTATTTT. This codes for CASSSSPGLDANTQYF.

The chain combines TRBV7-8 with TRBJ1-1; the D gene is possibly TRBD1 (6 bases). V was trimmed by 1 base and J by 3 bases, leaving 15 bases between them. The CDR3 runs 16 residues. The germline gives CDR1 SGHVS, CDR2 FQNEAQ. CDR3: CASSLGFRGEDTEAFF. CDR3 DNA sequence: TGTGCCAGCAGCTTAGGATTCAGGGGAGAGGACACTGAAGCTTTCTTT.

This chain links TRBV5-6 with TRBJ2-1; D is perhaps TRBD2 (6 bases). The CDR3 extends over 13 amino acids. Between the trimmed V and J ends, which lost 5 bases and 4 bases, there was a span of 10 bases. Germline V lookup: CDR1 SGHDT, CDR2 YYEEEE. The CDR3 loop reads CASRVGGYNEQFF. The DNA for the CDR3 is TGTGCCAGCAGGGTGGGGGGATACAATGAGCAGTTCTTC. Supplemented by reference TRBV5-6 and TRBJ2-1, the full variable domain reads DAGVTQSPTHLIKTRGQQVTLRCSPKSGHDTVSWYQQALGQGPQFIFQYYEEEERQRGNFPDRFSGHQFPNYSSELNVNALLLGDSALYLCASRVGGYNEQFFGPGTRLTVL.

The chain joins TRBV7-9 to TRBJ2-3, with unresolved D. The CDR3 runs to 14 residues. Germline-derived CDR1 and CDR2 are SEHNR and FQNEAQ (reference sequence). Trimming stripped 5 bases from V and 6 bases from J, with 15 bases between. CDR3 nucleotides: TGTGCCAGCAGCCCCCTCGGCAGTCAGGATACGCAGTATTTT. This translates into CASSPLGSQDTQYF.

The V and J genes are TRBV27 and TRBJ2-2; D unresolved. CDR1 and CDR2 from the germline V gene are MNHEY and SMNVEV (reference sequence). The CDR3 is made up of 14 amino acids. V was cut by 0 bases and J by 2 bases, with 4 bases left in between. The DNA of the CDR3 is TGTGCCAGCAGTTTATCGAAAAACACCGGGGAGCTGTTTTTT. Amino acid sequence: CASSLSKNTGELFF.

The chain carries TRBV27 and TRBJ1-2; D remains unclear. The ends were cut back, 0 bases at V and 4 bases at J, with 12 bases in the middle. The CDR3 sequence is 15 residues long. CDR1 and CDR2 (germline): MNHEY, SMNVEV (reference sequence). In DNA form, the CDR3 reads TGTGCCAGCAGTTTATCAGCGGGTAGTCTCTATGGCTACACCTTC. It encodes CASSLSAGSLYGYTF.

The chain carries TRBV4-3 and TRBJ2-4; TRBD1 agrees at 9 bases. This CDR3 comprises 17 residues. Germline V gene data show CDR1 as LGHNA and CDR2 as YSLEER. The V segment lost 1 base and the J segment 7 bases; nucleotides outside the gene matches: 11. The CDR3 bases are TGCGCCAGCAGCCAAGGTTCGGGACAGGGAAGTTTGAACATTCAGTACTTC. Its translation is CASSQGSGQGSLNIQYF.

The J gene is TRBJ2-7, the V gene TRBV28; possibly TRBD1 or TRBD2 for D (5 bases each). The CDR3 runs 14 residues. The V gene's germline CDR1 is MDHEN and CDR2 SYDVKM. Deletions cut 4 bases from V and 2 bases from J, with 12 bases between. In DNA form, the CDR3 reads TGTGCCAGCAGTTGGCACATGGGGGCCTACGAGCAGTACTTC. Amino acid sequence: CASSWHMGAYEQYF.

The chain combines TRBV19 with TRBJ2-3; D gene ambiguous. V was pared by 6 bases and J by 5 bases, with 15 bases between. This CDR3 comprises 14 residues. CDR1 is LNHDA, CDR2 SQIVND, per germline (reference sequence). CDR3 protein: CASSADPQGDTQYF. For the CDR3, the DNA is TGTGCCAGTAGCGCGGACCCCCAAGGAGATACGCAGTATTTT.

The chain recombines TRBV9 with TRBJ2-3; 9 nucleotides match TRBD2. The junction had 0 bases not matched to a gene; V was cut back by 0 bases and J by 1 base. The germline V gene encodes CDR1 SGDLS and CDR2 YYNGEE. The CDR3 contains 15 residues. The CDR3 region is CASSVGTSGTDTQYF. As DNA, the CDR3 is TGTGCCAGCAGCGTAGGGACTAGCGGCACAGATACGCAGTATTTT.

This clone was observed once. This chain joins TRBV27 and TRBJ1-5; TRBD1 matches at 7 bases. Germline CDR1 MNHEY, CDR2 SMNVEV (reference sequence). The CDR3 spans 14 residues. J gave up 3 bases and V 10 bases, and 9 bases lay outside the gene matches. CDR3 in DNA: TGTGCCACTGGTCTGACAGGGAACAATCAGCCCCAGCATTTT. Protein sequence: CATGLTGNNQPQHF.